A single sample gave rise to the 30 T cell receptor beta chains below, sequenced in a study of cytomegalovirus exposure and HLA in healthy donors. PCR was performed using 60 Vbeta and 13 Jbeta primers. Sequencing used immunoSEQ multiplex PCR; TCRdb keeps in-frame clones, though not all of them. This sample's table has about 74,000 clones. Sequencing was carried out using PBMCs. The receptors were gathered from a female donor in good health and CMV-seropositive.

The chain uses TRBV7-2 and TRBJ1-2; D ambiguous. The CDR3 sequence is 16 residues long. Germline lookup yields CDR1 SGHTA and CDR2 FQGNSA. Trimming removed 1 base at V and 4 bases at J, with 16 bases between. DNA for the CDR3: TGTGCCAGCAGCTTAGAATCCGCAGGTCGTGGCTATGGCTACACCTTC. It is translated as CASSLESAGRGYGYTF.

The chain employs TRBV2 and TRBJ2-6; tentative D call: TRBD2 (6 bases). This CDR3 region has 15 residues. V was shortened by 6 bases and J by 3 bases, with 12 bases between the two germline ends. The V gene's germline CDR1 is SNHLY and CDR2 FYNNEI. The DNA of the CDR3 is TGTGCCAGCAGCAACCGGGGACTTGGGGCCAACGTCCTGACTTTC. Amino acids: CASSNRGLGANVLTF.

This rearrangement joins TRBV18 to TRBJ1-4, with a possible D match to TRBD1 (5 bases). V lost 3 bases and J 8 bases, leaving 16 bases between the germline ends. This CDR3 has 15 amino acids. Per the germline V gene, CDR1 is KGHSH and CDR2 is LQKENI. As DNA, the CDR3 is TGTGCCAGCTCACCCCTGATAGGGCGGGACGAAAAACTGTTTTTT. Translation: CASSPLIGRDEKLFF.

The V gene is TRBV6-5, the J gene TRBJ1-1; TRBD1 is a possible D gene (5 bases). The CDR3 totals 15 residues. The V end lost 0 bases, the J end lost 1 base, and 9 bases lay between the germline ends. Germline assignment: CDR1 MNHEY and CDR2 SVGAGI. This CDR3 is CASSYSLQGNTEAFF. The CDR3 nucleotides are TGTGCCAGCAGTTACTCACTCCAGGGGAACACTGAAGCTTTCTTT.

About this clone: At one end, the junction sequence differs from germline, possibly due to a read error. V is TRBV7-7 and J is TRBJ2-5; 9 positions match TRBD2. Germline V CDR1 and CDR2: SSHAT, FNYEAQ (reference sequence). This CDR3 is 16 amino acids long. The CDR3 spells CASSLLSSGGEETQYF. CDR3 DNA sequence: TGTGCTAGCAGCTTATTAAGTAGCGGGGGTGAGGAGACCCAGTACTTC.

The chain joins TRBV18 to TRBJ1-1; no clear D. CDR1 is KGHSH and CDR2 is LQKENI in the germline V gene. This CDR3 has 15 amino acids. V was cut by 0 bases and J by 8 bases, with 16 bases left in between. CDR3 loop: CASSPPGYGNSEAFF. CDR3 in DNA: TGTGCCAGCTCACCACCGGGGTACGGGAATTCCGAAGCTTTCTTT.

J is TRBJ1-2 and V is TRBV10-3; 8 positions match TRBD1. Germline CDR1 and CDR2: ENHRY and SYGVKD. Unmatched junction bases numbered 7, after V lost 5 bases and J lost 5 bases. This CDR3 has 14 amino acids. The CDR3 region is CAISSTGVGYGYTF. CDR3 nucleotides: TGTGCCATCAGTTCGACAGGGGTCGGGTATGGCTACACCTTC.

The V call is TRBV6-1, the J call TRBJ1-5; D is unclear. Germline values: CDR1 MNHNS, CDR2 SASEGT. Trimming took off 1 base at V and 4 bases at J, with 11 bases between the two ends. The CDR3 totals 15 residues. CDR3: CASSEGVADNQPQHF. CDR3 coding DNA: TGTGCCAGCAGTGAAGGAGTAGCAGATAATCAGCCCCAGCATTTT.

The chain recombines TRBV6-5 with TRBJ1-2, with D maybe TRBD1 (5 bases). Germline-derived CDR1 and CDR2 are MNHEY and SVGAGI. Deletions cut 7 bases from V and 5 bases from J, with 11 bases between. The CDR3 has 12 residues. CDR3 protein: CASIKRGYGYTF. CDR3 in DNA: TGTGCCAGCATAAAAAGGGGTTATGGCTACACCTTC.

The V gene is TRBV11-2, the J gene TRBJ1-1, with D maybe TRBD1 (6 bases). This CDR3 is built from 16 residues. Germline-derived CDR1 and CDR2 are SGHAT and FQNNGV. V shed 1 base and J shed 4 bases, with 16 bases lying between them. The DNA for the CDR3 is TGTGCCAGCAGCTTAGGGCGGTTGCAGGGGAGCACTGAAGCTTTCTTT. Translation gives CASSLGRLQGSTEAFF.

The genes are TRBV5-1 and TRBJ2-6, with a weak D call TRBD2 (5 bases). The CDR3 has 17 amino acids. Germline-derived CDR1 and CDR2 are SGHRS and YFSETQ. Trimming removed 0 bases from V and 1 base from J, with 11 bases in between. In DNA form, the CDR3 reads TGCGCCAGCAGCTTGGTTGAGGGCCTTTCTGGGGCCAACGTCCTGACTTTC. Amino acid sequence: CASSLVEGLSGANVLTF.

The gene calls are TRBV5-1 and TRBJ2-5, with TRBD2 matching 8 bases. Trimming at V came to 0 bases and at J to 1 base, leaving 5 bases not matched to a gene. CDR1 and CDR2 (germline): SGHRS, YFSETQ. The CDR3 consists of 16 residues. CDR3 sequence: CASSLGSSGFQETQYF. The CDR3 DNA follows: TGCGCCAGCAGCTTGGGGTCTAGCGGGTTCCAAGAGACCCAGTACTTC.

The chain combines TRBV5-6 with TRBJ1-1; D is unresolved. Germline V gene data show CDR1 as SGHDT and CDR2 as YYEEEE. This CDR3 is built from 15 residues. V was clipped by 1 base and J by 7 bases, with 17 bases between them. The CDR3 loop is CASSLIDRGDLEAFF. The DNA of the CDR3 is TGTGCCAGCAGCTTGATCGACCGGGGAGACCTTGAAGCTTTCTTT. The whole variable domain, filled in from reference TRBV5-6 and TRBJ1-1, reads DAGVTQSPTHLIKTRGQQVTLRCSPKSGHDTVSWYQQALGQGPQFIFQYYEEEERQRGNFPDRFSGHQFPNYSSELNVNALLLGDSALYLCASSLIDRGDLEAFFGQGTRLTVV.

The chain couples TRBV9 to TRBJ1-3, with TRBD1 matching 9 bases. The CDR3 runs 16 residues. The V gene's germline CDR1 is SGDLS and CDR2 YYNGEE. Losses at the gene ends were 0 bases for V and 3 bases for J; bases not matched to a gene: 4. Here the CDR3 DNA reads TGTGCCAGCAGCGTAGGGGTGGACAGGGGTGGAAACACCATATATTTT. As protein: CASSVGVDRGGNTIYF.

The CDR3 is CASRLEPITGYGYTF. CDR3 DNA: TGTGCCAGCAGGCTAGAACCCATCACGGGCTATGGCTACACCTTC. V gene TRBV7-2 combines with J gene TRBJ1-2; D not certain. The germline V gene has CDR1 SGHTA and CDR2 FQGNSA. The length of the CDR3 is 15 residues. Trimming pared 6 bases from V and 4 bases from J, leaving 18 bases between. Variable domain in full (rest from reference TRBV7-2 and TRBJ1-2): GAGVSQSPSNKVTEKGKDVELRCDPISGHTALYWYRQSLGQGLEFLIYFQGNSAPDKSGLPSDRFSAERTGGSVSTLTIQRTQQEDSAVYLCASRLEPITGYGYTFGSGTRLTVV.

The chain carries TRBV7-2 and TRBJ2-2; maybe TRBD2 (5 bases). The CDR3 contains 15 residues. In germline, CDR1 is SGHTA, CDR2 FQGNSA. V lost 2 bases and J 3 bases, leaving 10 bases between the germline ends. The CDR3 region is CASSLNGGHTGELFF. CDR3 bases: TGTGCCAGCAGCTTAAACGGAGGTCACACCGGGGAGCTGTTTTTT.

This CDR3 is CASSQVATLGEGTDTQYF. CDR3 coding DNA: TGCGCCAGCAGCCAAGTAGCCACACTGGGGGAGGGCACAGATACGCAGTATTTT. The V call is TRBV4-1, the J call TRBJ2-3, with a possible D match to TRBD2 (6 bases). The CDR3 loop spans 18 amino acids. Trimming took 1 base from V and 1 from J, leaving 18 bases between them. CDR1 and CDR2 from the germline V gene are MGHRA and YSYEKL.

The rearrangement uses TRBV15 and TRBJ2-6; no clear D. The germline gives CDR1 LNHNV, CDR2 YYDKDF (reference sequence). The CDR3 extends over 15 amino acids. The V end was cut by 0 bases, the J end by 3 bases, with 6 bases between. The CDR3 here is CATSRDRLGANVLTF. For the CDR3, the DNA is TGTGCCACCAGCAGAGACCGACTTGGGGCCAACGTCCTGACTTTC.

This chain links TRBV20-1 with TRBJ2-7; the D gene is possibly TRBD1 (6 bases). The CDR3 sequence is 11 residues long. Trimming removed 4 bases at V and 3 bases at J, with 7 bases between. Germline-derived CDR1 and CDR2 are DFQATT and SNEGSKA (reference sequence). CDR3 amino acids: CSAKQGYEQYF. CDR3 nucleotides: TGCAGTGCTAAACAGGGCTACGAGCAGTACTTC.

This chain links TRBV2 with TRBJ2-7; D is undetermined. Trimming took 2 bases from V and 4 from J, leaving 6 bases between them. Per the germline V gene, CDR1 is SNHLY and CDR2 is FYNNEI. CDR3 length equals 12 residues. CDR3 region: CASSESPYEQYF. The CDR3 nucleotides read TGTGCCAGCAGTGAATCTCCGTACGAGCAGTACTTC. Based on the CDR3 plus reference TRBV2 and TRBJ2-7, the full variable domain is EPEVTQTPSHQVTQMGQEVILRCVPISNHLYFYWYRQILGQKVEFLVSFYNNEISEKSEIFDDQFSVERPDGSNFTLKIRSTKLEDSAMYFCASSESPYEQYFGPGTRLTVT.

The chain links TRBV7-9 to TRBJ2-1; TRBD1 matches at 9 bases. V gave up 6 bases and J gave up 5 bases; unmatched junction bases: 17. CDR1 is SEHNR and CDR2 is FQNEAQ in the germline V gene (reference sequence). This CDR3 region has 18 residues. The CDR3 loop is CASSQMPPGTGKHNEQFF. CDR3 nucleotide sequence: TGTGCCAGCAGTCAAATGCCTCCCGGGACAGGGAAACACAATGAGCAGTTCTTC.

The chain couples TRBV7-9 to TRBJ2-2; TRBD2 matches 10 bases. The junction had 4 bases not matched to a gene; V was cut back by 0 bases and J by 6 bases. The germline gives CDR1 SEHNR, CDR2 FQNEAQ (reference sequence). This CDR3 contains 16 residues. The CDR3 region is CASSLASSGSSGELFF. CDR3 nucleotides: TGTGCCAGCAGCTTAGCGTCTAGCGGGAGCTCCGGGGAGCTGTTTTTT.

The CDR3 DNA reads as TGTGCCTGGAGCGCACCAGGGTTCTCTGGAAACACCATATATTTT. Translated, it gives CAWSAPGFSGNTIYF. The chain uses TRBV30 and TRBJ1-3, with TRBD1 as a possible D gene (5 bases). Trimming pared 3 bases from V and 0 bases from J, leaving 12 bases between. Germline-derived CDR1 and CDR2 are GTSNPN and SVGIG (reference sequence). The CDR3 loop spans 15 amino acids.

The chain links TRBV4-1 to TRBJ1-3; possibly TRBD1 for D (5 bases). CDR1 is MGHRA and CDR2 is YSYEKL in the germline V gene. This CDR3 contains 15 residues. The germline V and J ends were trimmed by 6 bases and 2 bases, with 14 bases remaining between them. The chain's CDR3 is CASSFQSGAGNTIYF. Written as DNA, the CDR3 is TGCGCCAGCAGTTTCCAATCGGGGGCTGGAAACACCATATATTTT.

The chain joins TRBV15 to TRBJ2-7; 9 bases align to TRBD2. Germline V gene sequence: CDR1 LNHNV, CDR2 YYDKDF (reference sequence). V dropped 2 bases and J dropped 2; count of bases not matched to a gene: 4. CDR3 length: 15 amino acids. The CDR3 loop reads CATSRYSGSTYEQYF. CDR3 nucleotide sequence: TGTGCCACCAGCAGATATAGCGGGAGCACCTACGAGCAGTACTTC.

V and J are TRBV29-1 and TRBJ2-2, with no clear D. This CDR3 is 14 amino acids long. V was clipped by 4 bases and J by 0 bases, with 9 bases between them. The germline V gene encodes CDR1 SQVTM and CDR2 ANQGSEA. CDR3 sequence (DNA): TGCAGCGTTGTATTAGAAGCGAACACCGGGGAGCTGTTTTTT. It encodes CSVVLEANTGELFF.

The CDR3 DNA is TGTGCCTGGAGTAGAGCGGGACTTAGCTCCTACAATGAGCAGTTCTTC. Translated, it gives CAWSRAGLSSYNEQFF. The V call is TRBV30, the J call TRBJ2-1, with 7 nucleotides matching TRBD2. The CDR3 is 16 residues long. Trimming took 2 bases from V and 0 from J; bases not matched to a gene: 7. Germline CDR1 reads GTSNPN; CDR2 reads SVGIG (reference sequence). The variable domain in full, completed from reference TRBV30 and TRBJ2-1, reads SQTIHQWPATLVQPVGSPLSLECTVEGTSNPNLYWYRQAAGRGLQLLFYSVGIGQISSEVPQNLSASRPQDRQFILSSKKLLLSDSGFYLCAWSRAGLSSYNEQFFGPGTRLTVL.

The chain couples TRBV5-1 to TRBJ1-2; no reliable D call. Trimming stripped 0 bases from V and 7 bases from J, with 10 bases between. Germline V gene data show CDR1 as SGHRS and CDR2 as YFSETQ. The CDR3 runs to 13 residues. DNA for the CDR3: TGCGCCAGCAGCTTGGGAGCCGCCATTGGCTACACCTTC. Amino acid sequence: CASSLGAAIGYTF.

V and J are TRBV10-3 and TRBJ2-7; 7 bases are a match to TRBD1. The CDR3 consists of 12 residues. Trimming removed 11 bases from V and 5 bases from J; junction bases left unmatched: 9. CDR1 and CDR2 (germline): ENHRY, SYGVKD. CDR3 DNA: TGTGCCTGTGCGACAGGGCGAAACGAGCAGTACTTC. Its protein product is CACATGRNEQYF.

The chain uses TRBV4-1 and TRBJ1-1; D uncertain. The germline V and J ends were trimmed by 7 bases and 5 bases, with 11 bases remaining between them. Germline V gene lookup returns CDR1 MGHRA and CDR2 YSYEKL. There are 12 residues in the CDR3. Here the CDR3 reads CASTRGRTEAFF. CDR3 sequence (DNA): TGCGCCAGCACCCGAGGCAGAACTGAAGCTTTCTTT.